A selection of T cell receptor beta chains follows, all from one sample in a study of human T cells and chemical hapten exposure. TCRdb re-derived calls from the RACE reads in MiXCR, one entry per CDR3 protein. This sample has over 70,000 distinct CDR3 sequences, with 9.5% to 13% found just once. The sequences come from whole blood, collected in connection with sensitization to the hapten diphenylcyclopropenone (DPC). These receptors came from a man younger than 35 with alopecia areata. Some clones in this sample may be carry-over from other donors' samples. Both conserved end residues are part of each CDR3. D genes are given only for firm matches. For some rows the clone size is stated as once, few or many, or as a class when expanded; others skip it.

J gene,V gene,D gene,clone size,CDR3 DNA,CDR3 protein
TRBJ1-4,TRBV6-6,NA,NA,TGTGCCAGCAGAGTTCGGGAAAAACTGTTTTTT,CASRVREKLFF
TRBJ2-7,TRBV7-9,NA,many,TGTGCCAGCAGCTTAGGGACGGGGGCCGAGCAGTACTTC,CASSLGTGAEQYF
TRBJ2-7,TRBV4-3,NA,few,TGCGCCAGCAGCCAAGGGCTCGCCGGATCCTACGAGCAGTACTTC,CASSQGLAGSYEQYF
TRBJ1-2,TRBV11-2,NA,NA,TGTGCCAGCAGCTTACAGGGGAACTATGGCTTCACCTTC,CASSLQGNYGFTF
TRBJ1-2,TRBV7-7,NA,once,TGTGCCAGCAGCTCAGGAGTGCGAGTGGACTACACCTTC,CASSSGVRVDYTF
TRBJ1-5,TRBV3-1,TRBD1,few,TGTGCCAGCAGCCACCCTGAGGACAGGGTGGTGGGGTATAGCAATCAGCCCCAGCATTTT,CASSHPEDRVVGYSNQPQHF
TRBJ2-5,TRBV4-3,TRBD2,many,TGCGCCAGCAGCCCCGGGACTAGCGGAGACTTGTTGAAAGAGACCCAGTACTTC,CASSPGTSGDLLKETQYF
TRBJ2-5,TRBV6-1,TRBD2,many,TGTGCCAGCAGTGCCCTGTTCCAGCGGGGGACGCAAGAGACCCAGTACTTC,CASSALFQRGTQETQYF
TRBJ1-2,TRBV21-1,NA,many,TGTGCCAGCAGCGCATGGACCCCCGGCTACACCTTC,CASSAWTPGYTF
TRBJ2-7,TRBV9,TRBD2,NA,TGTGCCAGCAGCCTGACTAGCGGGGCCTCCTACGAGCAGTACTTC,CASSLTSGASYEQYF
TRBJ1-2,TRBV6-2/TRBV6-3,NA,NA,TGTGCCAGCGGTCCGACCCTCAGCGGGGTTGGCTACACCTTC,CASGPTLSGVGYTF
TRBJ1-2,TRBV7-6,NA,NA,TGTGCCAGCAGCCGACTGTTGGGCGGGCAGGGTGGCTACACCTTC,CASSRLLGGQGGYTF
TRBJ2-5,TRBV7-8,NA,few,TGTGCCAGCAGCTTATCTTGGGGAGGACAAGAGACCCAGTACTTC,CASSLSWGGQETQYF
TRBJ1-1,TRBV5-4,TRBD1,NA,TGTGCCAGCAGCCGGACAGGGTGGTATCAGAACACTGAAGCTTTCTTT,CASSRTGWYQNTEAFF
TRBJ2-5,TRBV5-6,NA,many,TGTGCCAGCAGCAGGGGGGGCCTCGAGACCCAGTACTTC,CASSRGGLETQYF
TRBJ2-5,TRBV29-1,NA,many,TGCAGCGCCGGGGGCAGGCAAGAGACCCAGTACTTC,CSAGGRQETQYF
TRBJ1-3,TRBV9,NA,NA,TGTGCCAGCAGCGTAGGCGAGGGTAATGGAAACACCATATATTTT,CASSVGEGNGNTIYF
TRBJ2-1,TRBV18,NA,few,TGTGCCAGCTCACCACCGGTGTGGCACCTTCTATACAATGAGCAGTTCTTC,CASSPPVWHLLYNEQFF
TRBJ2-2,TRBV19,TRBD1,few,TGTGCCAGTAGTACGGGACAGGTGGCCGGGGAGCTGTTTTTT,CASSTGQVAGELFF
TRBJ1-2,TRBV11-1,NA,NA,TGTGCCAGCAGCTCCGACAGCCGCTATGGCTACACCTTC,CASSSDSRYGYTF
TRBJ2-2,TRBV5-1,NA,NA,TGCGCCAGCAGCTTGGATGGCAGCGAGGTGGGGGAGCTGTTTTTT,CASSLDGSEVGELFF
TRBJ1-5,TRBV11-2,NA,many,TGTGCCAGCAGCTTAGATCCCCAGGGTCAGCCCCAGCATTTT,CASSLDPQGQPQHF
TRBJ2-2,TRBV7-3,TRBD2,few,TGTGCCAGCAGCCGTAGGACTAGCGGGAAGAACACCGGGGAGCTGTTTTTT,CASSRRTSGKNTGELFF
TRBJ2-3,TRBV7-3,NA,many,TGTGCCAGCAGCTGGCTCGGCAGCACAGATACGCAGTATTTT,CASSWLGSTDTQYF
TRBJ1-1,TRBV7-9,NA,many,TGTGCCAGCAGCTCCGGGGCGAAAGCTTTCTTT,CASSSGAKAFF
TRBJ2-5,TRBV18,TRBD2,many,TGTGCCAGCTCAGCCGAATTAGCGGGACAAGAGACCCAGTACTTC,CASSAELAGQETQYF
TRBJ1-1,TRBV6-5,NA,NA,TGTGCCAGCAGGGGGGCTGGCGGGACAACTGAAGCTTTCTTT,CASRGAGGTTEAFF
TRBJ2-5,TRBV4-3,NA,few,TGCGCCAGCAGCCAAGATTTAAGAGGCCAAGAGACCCAGTACTTC,CASSQDLRGQETQYF
TRBJ1-2,TRBV11-2,TRBD1,many,TGTGCCAGCAGCCTAAGACAGGGGGCTGGCTACACCTTC,CASSLRQGAGYTF
TRBJ1-5,TRBV18,NA,many,TGTGCCAGCTCACCAGGTTTTAATCAGCCCCAGCATTTT,CASSPGFNQPQHF
TRBJ2-7,TRBV28,NA,NA,TGTGCCAGCAGTTTAACCTCGACGGGACACCCTTACGAGCAGTACTTC,CASSLTSTGHPYEQYF
TRBJ2-3,TRBV7-2,TRBD1,many,TGTGCCACGGGACAGGGGAGGTGGACAGATACGCAGTATTTT,CATGQGRWTDTQYF
TRBJ2-1,TRBV14,NA,many,TGTGCCAGCAGCCAAGCTCGTGGCCGGAACTACTTATTCTTC,CASSQARGRNYLFF
TRBJ2-7,TRBV6-2/TRBV6-3,TRBD1,NA,TGTGCCAGCAGCTTAACAGGGGGCTCCTACGAGCAGTACTTC,CASSLTGGSYEQYF
TRBJ1-3,TRBV7-9,NA,NA,TGTGCCAGCAGCTTAATGACATCATGGGGCACCATATATTTT,CASSLMTSWGTIYF
TRBJ2-7,TRBV5-1,NA,NA,TGCGCCAGCAGCATGGACGACTACGAGCAGTACTTC,CASSMDDYEQYF
TRBJ2-7,TRBV4-3,TRBD1,few,TGCGCCAGCAGCCAAGATTCAGGGGGAGAGCAGTACTTC,CASSQDSGGEQYF
TRBJ2-2,TRBV29-1,NA,few,TGCAGCGTTGGAGTAGGGGCTTCTAATTCCCCCGGGGAGCTGTTTTTT,CSVGVGASNSPGELFF
TRBJ1-2,TRBV29-1,NA,many,TGCAGCGTTGACAACCTTAACTATGGCTACACCTTC,CSVDNLNYGYTF
TRBJ2-5,TRBV12-3/TRBV12-4,TRBD2,few,TGTGCCAGCAGTCTCCTTGGACTAGCGATGCAAGAGACCCAGTACTTC,CASSLLGLAMQETQYF
TRBJ2-1,TRBV10-3,NA,few,TGTGCCACTCGGGGGGACAGCCTTAATGAGCAGTTCTTC,CATRGDSLNEQFF
TRBJ2-7,TRBV6-2/TRBV6-3,NA,many,TGTGCCAGCAGTTACGACCTCCCCTGGACATCCTACGAGCAGTACTTC,CASSYDLPWTSYEQYF
TRBJ1-1,TRBV29-1,NA,NA,TGCAGCGGGAAGGACAGGAACACTGAAGCTTTCTTT,CSGKDRNTEAFF
TRBJ1-2,TRBV10-3,NA,few,TGTGCCATCCGGGCCCTATTAAACTATGGCTACACCTTC,CAIRALLNYGYTF
TRBJ2-4,TRBV29-1,NA,many,TGCAGCGTTGAGAGGACAAACATTCAGTACTTC,CSVERTNIQYF
TRBJ2-7,TRBV29-1,TRBD1,NA,TGCAGCGCCGCCCGTTTGCAGGGGGACGAGCAGTACTTC,CSAARLQGDEQYF
TRBJ2-1,TRBV12-5,TRBD1,many,TGTGCTAGTGGTTTGTCGAAGGGGACAGGGTTGTACAATGAGCAGTTCTTC,CASGLSKGTGLYNEQFF
TRBJ2-1,TRBV6-2/TRBV6-3,TRBD2,NA,TGTGCCAGCAGTCGAGCGGGGGGGCCATACAATGAGCAGTTCTTC,CASSRAGGPYNEQFF
TRBJ2-4,TRBV29-1,TRBD2,many,TGCAGCATCTGGACTAGCATGGACATTCAGTACTTC,CSIWTSMDIQYF
TRBJ2-6,TRBV29-1,NA,few,TGCAGCGTTGTATCCCGGGGCAGAGGTTCTGGGGCCAACGTCCTGACTTTC,CSVVSRGRGSGANVLTF
TRBJ2-7,TRBV29-1,NA,NA,TGCAGCGTTGTTCCGGACCTTAGCTCCTACGAGCAGTACTTC,CSVVPDLSSYEQYF
TRBJ2-2,TRBV9,TRBD2,many,TGTGCCAGCAGCCGAGAGGTAGCGGGGGCGGTCGGGGAGCTGTTTTTT,CASSREVAGAVGELFF
TRBJ2-7,TRBV7-9,NA,NA,TGTGCCAGCAGCTTAGGATCGGCAGGGAGTGACCACGAGCAGTACTTC,CASSLGSAGSDHEQYF
TRBJ1-1,TRBV27,NA,NA,TGTGCCAGCAGTCCAGGGAAGGGGCGAGACACTGAAGCTTTCTTT,CASSPGKGRDTEAFF
TRBJ1-1,TRBV6-4,TRBD1,few,TGTGCCAGCGCGCCGGGACAGGGTTTTGAAGCTTTCTTT,CASAPGQGFEAFF
TRBJ2-5,TRBV7-6,NA,many,TGTGCCAGCAGCTTAGGGGCCGGGGGCAGGGAGACCCAGTACTTC,CASSLGAGGRETQYF
TRBJ1-2,TRBV4-1,TRBD1,many,TGCGCCAGCAGCCTAATTTTGGACAGGCTCTCAAACTATGGCTACACCTTC,CASSLILDRLSNYGYTF